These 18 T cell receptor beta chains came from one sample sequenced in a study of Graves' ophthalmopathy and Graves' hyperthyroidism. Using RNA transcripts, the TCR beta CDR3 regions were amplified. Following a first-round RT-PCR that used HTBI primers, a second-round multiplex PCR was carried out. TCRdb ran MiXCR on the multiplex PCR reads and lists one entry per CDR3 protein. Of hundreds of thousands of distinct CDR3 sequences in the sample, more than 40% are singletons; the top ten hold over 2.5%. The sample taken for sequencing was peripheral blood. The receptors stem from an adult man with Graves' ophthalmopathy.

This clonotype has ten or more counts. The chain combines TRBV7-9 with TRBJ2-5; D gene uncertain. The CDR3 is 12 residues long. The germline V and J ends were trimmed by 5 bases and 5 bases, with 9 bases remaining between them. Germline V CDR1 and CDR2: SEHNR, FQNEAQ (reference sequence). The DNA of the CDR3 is TGTGCCAGCAGCGAGCAGGCGGAGACCCAGTACTTC. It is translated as CASSEQAETQYF.

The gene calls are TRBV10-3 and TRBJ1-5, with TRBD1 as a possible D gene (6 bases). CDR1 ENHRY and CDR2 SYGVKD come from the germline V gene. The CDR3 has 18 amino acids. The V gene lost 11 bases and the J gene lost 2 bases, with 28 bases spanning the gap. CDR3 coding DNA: TGTGCCGGCAGTGAAGAAGGGGGTAAAGGGCTCGGCAATCAGCCCCAGCATTTT. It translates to CAGSEEGGKGLGNQPQHF.

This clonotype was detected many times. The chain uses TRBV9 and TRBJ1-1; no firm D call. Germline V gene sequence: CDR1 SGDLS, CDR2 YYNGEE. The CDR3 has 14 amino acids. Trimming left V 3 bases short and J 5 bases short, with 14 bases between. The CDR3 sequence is CASSADPIGTEAFF. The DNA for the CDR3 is TGTGCCAGCAGCGCAGACCCAATCGGGACTGAAGCTTTCTTT.

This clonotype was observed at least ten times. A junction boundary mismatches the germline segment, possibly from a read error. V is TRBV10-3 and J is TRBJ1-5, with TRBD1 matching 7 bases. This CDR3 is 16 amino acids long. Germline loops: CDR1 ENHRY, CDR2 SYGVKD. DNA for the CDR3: TGTGCCAGCAGTGCCCAAAGGGGGCTGAGCAATCAGCCCCAGCATTTT. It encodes CASSAQRGLSNQPQHF.

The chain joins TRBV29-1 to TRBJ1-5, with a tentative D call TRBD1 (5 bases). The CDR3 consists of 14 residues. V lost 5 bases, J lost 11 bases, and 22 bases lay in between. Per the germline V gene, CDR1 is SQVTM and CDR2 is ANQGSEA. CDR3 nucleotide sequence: TGCAGCGTTAGGGAGGGCAGGGCGAGTGGGACCCAGCATTTT. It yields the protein CSVREGRASGTQHF.

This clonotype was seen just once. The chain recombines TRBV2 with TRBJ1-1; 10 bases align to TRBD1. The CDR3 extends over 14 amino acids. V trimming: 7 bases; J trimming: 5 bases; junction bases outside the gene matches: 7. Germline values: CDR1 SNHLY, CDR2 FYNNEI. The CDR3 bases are TGTGCCAGCAAGGGACAGGGGCGGTGGACTGAAGCTTTCTTT. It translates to CASKGQGRWTEAFF.

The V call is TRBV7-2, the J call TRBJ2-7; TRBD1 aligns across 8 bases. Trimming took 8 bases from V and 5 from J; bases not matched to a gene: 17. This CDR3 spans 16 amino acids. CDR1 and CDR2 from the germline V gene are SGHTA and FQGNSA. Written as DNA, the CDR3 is TGTGCCAGCGGCTCCCCCAGACAGGGGCGAGGGGACGAGCAGTACTTC. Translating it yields CASGSPRQGRGDEQYF.

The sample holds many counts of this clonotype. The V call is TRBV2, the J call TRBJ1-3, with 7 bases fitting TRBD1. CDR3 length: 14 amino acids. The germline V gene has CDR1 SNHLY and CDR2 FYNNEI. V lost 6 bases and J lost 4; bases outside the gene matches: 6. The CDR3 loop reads CASSEGQIGNTIYF. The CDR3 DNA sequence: TGTGCCAGCAGCGAGGGACAGATAGGAAACACCATATATTTT. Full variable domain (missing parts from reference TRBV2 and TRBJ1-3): EPEVTQTPSHQVTQMGQEVILRCVPISNHLYFYWYRQILGQKVEFLVSFYNNEISEKSEIFDDQFSVERPDGSNFTLKIRSTKLEDSAMYFCASSEGQIGNTIYFGEGSWLTVV.

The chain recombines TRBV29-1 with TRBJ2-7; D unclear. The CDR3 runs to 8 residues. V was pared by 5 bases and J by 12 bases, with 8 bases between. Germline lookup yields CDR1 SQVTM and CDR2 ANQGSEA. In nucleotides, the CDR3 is TGCAGCGTTCCGATGGGGTACTTC. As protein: CSVPMGYF.

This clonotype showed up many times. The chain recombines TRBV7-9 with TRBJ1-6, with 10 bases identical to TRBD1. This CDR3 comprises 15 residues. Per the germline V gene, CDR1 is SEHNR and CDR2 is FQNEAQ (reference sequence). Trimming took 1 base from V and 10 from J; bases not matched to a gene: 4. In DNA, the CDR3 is TGTGCCAGCAGCTTAGAGACAGGGGGCCAGTCACCCCTCCACTTT. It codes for CASSLETGGQSPLHF. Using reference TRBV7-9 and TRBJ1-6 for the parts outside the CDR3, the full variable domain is DTGVSQNPRHKITKRGQNVTFRCDPISEHNRLYWYRQTLGQGPEFLTYFQNEAQLEKSRLLSDRFSAERPKGSFSTLEIQRTEQGDSAMYLCASSLETGGQSPLHFGNGTRLTVT.

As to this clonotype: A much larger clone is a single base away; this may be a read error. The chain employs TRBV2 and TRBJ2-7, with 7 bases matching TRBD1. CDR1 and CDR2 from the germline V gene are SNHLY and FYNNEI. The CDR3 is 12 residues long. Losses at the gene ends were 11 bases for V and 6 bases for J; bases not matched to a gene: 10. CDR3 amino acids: CAGSRGQIEQYF. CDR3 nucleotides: TGTGCCGGCTCCCGGGGACAGATCGAGCAGTACTTC.

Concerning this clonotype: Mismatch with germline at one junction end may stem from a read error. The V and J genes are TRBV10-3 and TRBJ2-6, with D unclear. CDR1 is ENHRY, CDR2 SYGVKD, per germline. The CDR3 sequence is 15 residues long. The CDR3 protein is CAISARAIQVNTEAF. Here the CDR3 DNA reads TGTGCCATCAGTGCCCGGGCCATCCAAGTGAACACTGAAGCTTTC.

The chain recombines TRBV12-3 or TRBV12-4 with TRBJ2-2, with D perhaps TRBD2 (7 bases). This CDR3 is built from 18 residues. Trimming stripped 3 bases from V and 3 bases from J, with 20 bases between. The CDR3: CASSFLAERGADTGELFF. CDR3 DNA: TGTGCCAGCAGTTTTCTAGCGGAGAGGGGGGCGGACACCGGGGAGCTGTTTTTT.

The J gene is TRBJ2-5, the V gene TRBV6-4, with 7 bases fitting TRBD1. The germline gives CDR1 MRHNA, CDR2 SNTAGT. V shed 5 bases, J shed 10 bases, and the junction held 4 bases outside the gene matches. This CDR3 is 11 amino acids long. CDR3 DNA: TGTGCCAGCAGTCCCGACAGGGTCCAGTACTTC. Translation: CASSPDRVQYF.

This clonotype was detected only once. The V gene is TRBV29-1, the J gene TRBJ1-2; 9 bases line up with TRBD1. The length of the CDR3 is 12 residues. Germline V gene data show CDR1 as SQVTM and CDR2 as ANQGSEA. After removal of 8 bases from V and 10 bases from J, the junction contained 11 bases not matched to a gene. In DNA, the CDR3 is TGCAGCAGTAAAAGGACAGGGGTTGACTACACCTTC. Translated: CSSKRTGVDYTF.

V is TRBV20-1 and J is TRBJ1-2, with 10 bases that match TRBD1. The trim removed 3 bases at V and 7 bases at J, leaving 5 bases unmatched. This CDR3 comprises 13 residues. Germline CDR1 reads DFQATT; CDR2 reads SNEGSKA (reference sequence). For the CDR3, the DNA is TGCAGTGCTAGCGAGGGACAGGGGTTTGGCTACACCTTC. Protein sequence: CSASEGQGFGYTF.

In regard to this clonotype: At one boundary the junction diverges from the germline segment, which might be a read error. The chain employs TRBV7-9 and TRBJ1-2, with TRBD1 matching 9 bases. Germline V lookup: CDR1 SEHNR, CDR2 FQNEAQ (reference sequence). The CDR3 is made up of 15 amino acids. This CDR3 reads CANSGDRATNYGYTF. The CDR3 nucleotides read TGTGCCAACAGCGGGGACAGGGCCACTAACTATGGCTACACCTTC.

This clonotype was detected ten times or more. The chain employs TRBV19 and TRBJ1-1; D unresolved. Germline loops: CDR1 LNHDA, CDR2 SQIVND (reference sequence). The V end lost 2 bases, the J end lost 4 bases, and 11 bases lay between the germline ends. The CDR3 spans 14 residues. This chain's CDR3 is CASSIRLRGTEAFF. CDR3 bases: TGTGCCAGTAGTATACGTCTCCGGGGCACTGAAGCTTTCTTT.